The clone carrying this T cell receptor (beta chain) has more than one count but fewer than ten. The source of the sample is a study of blood T cell repertoires in COVID-19. TCRdb keeps only in-frame clones here, not all; method: immunoSEQ multiplex PCR. The table shows about 230,000 clones, with around 88% occurring only once. CDR3 length: 14 amino acids. Germline CDR1 MDHEN, CDR2 SYDVKM. The V gene end was trimmed by 5 bases and the J gene end by 9 bases; junction bases not matched to a gene: 6. J is TRBJ1-6 and V is TRBV28; 8 nucleotides match TRBD1. The specimen was peripheral blood. The TCR comes from an elderly man with acute or convalescent COVID-19. The CDR3: CASSPQGEFSPLHF. The CDR3 bases are TGTGCCAGCAGTCCACAGGGGGAGTTTTCACCCCTCCACTTT.